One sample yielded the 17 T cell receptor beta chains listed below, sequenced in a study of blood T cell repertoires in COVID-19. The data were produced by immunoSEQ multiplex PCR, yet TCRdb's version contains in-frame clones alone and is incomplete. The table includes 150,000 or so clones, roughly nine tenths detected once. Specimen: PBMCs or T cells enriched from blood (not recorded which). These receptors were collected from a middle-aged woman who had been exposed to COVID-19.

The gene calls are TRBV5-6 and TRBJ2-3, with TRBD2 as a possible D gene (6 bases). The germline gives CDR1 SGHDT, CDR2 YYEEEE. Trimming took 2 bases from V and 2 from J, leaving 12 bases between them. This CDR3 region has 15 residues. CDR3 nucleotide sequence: TGTGCCAGCAGCTTTATAGCGGACGTCACAGATACGCAGTATTTT. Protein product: CASSFIADVTDTQYF.

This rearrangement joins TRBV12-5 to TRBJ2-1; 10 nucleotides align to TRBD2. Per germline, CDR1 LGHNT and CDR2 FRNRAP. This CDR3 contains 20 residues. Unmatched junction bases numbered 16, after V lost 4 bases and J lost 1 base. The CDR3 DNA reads TGTGCTAGTGGTTGGATCCCGTGGCTAGCGGGAGATGGGTCCTACAATGAGCAGTTCTTC. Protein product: CASGWIPWLAGDGSYNEQFF.

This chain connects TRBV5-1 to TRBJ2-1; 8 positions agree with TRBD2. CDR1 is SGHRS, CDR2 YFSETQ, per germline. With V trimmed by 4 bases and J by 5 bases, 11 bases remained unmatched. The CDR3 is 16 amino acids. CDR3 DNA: TGCGCCAGCAGCCCACCAGAGCGGGGGATGGACAATGAGCAGTTCTTC. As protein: CASSPPERGMDNEQFF.

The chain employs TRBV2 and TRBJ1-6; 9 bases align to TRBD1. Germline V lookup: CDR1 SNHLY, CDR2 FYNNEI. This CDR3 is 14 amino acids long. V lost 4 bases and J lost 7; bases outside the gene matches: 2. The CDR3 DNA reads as TGTGCCAGCAGTGGGACAGGGGCCAATTCACCCCTCCACTTT. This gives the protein CASSGTGANSPLHF.

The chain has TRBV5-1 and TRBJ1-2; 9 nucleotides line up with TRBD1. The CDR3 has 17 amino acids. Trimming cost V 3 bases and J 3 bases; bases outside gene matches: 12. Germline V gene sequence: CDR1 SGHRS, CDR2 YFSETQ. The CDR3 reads CASSYSSGTGPYYGYTF. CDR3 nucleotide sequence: TGCGCCAGCAGCTACTCTAGTGGGACAGGGCCCTACTATGGCTACACCTTC.

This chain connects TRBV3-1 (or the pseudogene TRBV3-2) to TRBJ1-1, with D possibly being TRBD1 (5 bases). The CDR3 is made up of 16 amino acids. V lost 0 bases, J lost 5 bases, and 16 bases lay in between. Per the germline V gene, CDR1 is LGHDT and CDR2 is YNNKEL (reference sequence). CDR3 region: CASSQDPRQGTTEAFF. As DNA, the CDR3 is TGTGCCAGCAGCCAAGATCCCCGGCAGGGAACTACTGAAGCTTTCTTT.

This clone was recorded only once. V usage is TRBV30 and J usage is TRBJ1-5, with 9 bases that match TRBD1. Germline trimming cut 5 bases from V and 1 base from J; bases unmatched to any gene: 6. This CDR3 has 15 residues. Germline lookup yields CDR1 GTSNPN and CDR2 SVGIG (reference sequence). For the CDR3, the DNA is TGTGCCTGGGACACAGGGGGCTCGAGCAATCAGCCCCAGCATTTT. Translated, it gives CAWDTGGSSNQPQHF.

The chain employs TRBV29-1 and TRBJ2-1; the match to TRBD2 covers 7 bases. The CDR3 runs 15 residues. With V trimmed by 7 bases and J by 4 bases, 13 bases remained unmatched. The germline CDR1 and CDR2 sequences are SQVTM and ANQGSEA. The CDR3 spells CSAGILREYYNEQFF. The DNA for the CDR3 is TGCAGCGCCGGGATTCTGCGGGAGTATTACAATGAGCAGTTCTTC.

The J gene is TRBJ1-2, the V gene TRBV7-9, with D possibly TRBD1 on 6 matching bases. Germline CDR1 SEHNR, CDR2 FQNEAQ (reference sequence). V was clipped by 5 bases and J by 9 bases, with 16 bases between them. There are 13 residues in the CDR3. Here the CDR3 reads CASSLGGRGSYTF. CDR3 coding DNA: TGTGCCAGCAGCCTAGGAGGTAGGGGGAGCTACACCTTC.

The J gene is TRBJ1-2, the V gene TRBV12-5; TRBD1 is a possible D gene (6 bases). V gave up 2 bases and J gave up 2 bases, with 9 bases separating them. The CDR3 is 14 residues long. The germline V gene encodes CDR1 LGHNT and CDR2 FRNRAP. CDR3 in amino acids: CASGLSGANYGYTF. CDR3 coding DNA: TGTGCTAGTGGTTTGTCAGGGGCGAACTATGGCTACACCTTC.

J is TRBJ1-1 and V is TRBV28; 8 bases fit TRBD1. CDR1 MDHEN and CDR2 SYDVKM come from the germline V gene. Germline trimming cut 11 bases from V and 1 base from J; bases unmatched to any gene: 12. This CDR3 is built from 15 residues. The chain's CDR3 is CALVFPTGANTEAFF. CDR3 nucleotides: TGTGCCCTAGTTTTCCCGACAGGGGCGAACACTGAAGCTTTCTTT.

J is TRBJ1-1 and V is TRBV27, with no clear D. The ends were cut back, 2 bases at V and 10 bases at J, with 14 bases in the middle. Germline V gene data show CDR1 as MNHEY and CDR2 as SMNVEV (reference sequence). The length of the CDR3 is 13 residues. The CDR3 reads CASSLRLPPGAFF. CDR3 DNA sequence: TGTGCCAGCAGTTTAAGACTTCCGCCGGGAGCTTTCTTT.

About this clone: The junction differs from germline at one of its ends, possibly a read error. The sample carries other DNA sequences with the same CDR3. CDR3 nucleotides: TGTGCTAGCAGCGTAGTACAGGGAGGCACAGATACGCAGTATTTT. Translated, it gives CASSVVQGGTDTQYF. This chain links TRBV9 with TRBJ2-3, with D tentatively TRBD1 (6 bases). The CDR3 runs 15 residues. The V gene's germline CDR1 is SGDLS and CDR2 YYNGEE.

CDR3 DNA: TGTGCCAGCAGTTCCCTCAATACAGGGGAATCTCCCTACGAGCAGTACTTC. This codes for CASSSLNTGESPYEQYF. The chain couples TRBV28 to TRBJ2-7, with 7 bases identical to TRBD1. Trimming cost V 4 bases and J 2 bases; bases outside gene matches: 14. The CDR3 covers 17 residues. Germline CDR1 reads MDHEN; CDR2 reads SYDVKM.

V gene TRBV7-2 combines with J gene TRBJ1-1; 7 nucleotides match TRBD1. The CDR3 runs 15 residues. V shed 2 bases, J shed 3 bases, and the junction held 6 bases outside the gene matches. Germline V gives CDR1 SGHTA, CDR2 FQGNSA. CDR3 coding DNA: TGTGCCAGCAGCTTATCAGGACAGGTGGACACTGAAGCTTTCTTT. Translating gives CASSLSGQVDTEAFF.

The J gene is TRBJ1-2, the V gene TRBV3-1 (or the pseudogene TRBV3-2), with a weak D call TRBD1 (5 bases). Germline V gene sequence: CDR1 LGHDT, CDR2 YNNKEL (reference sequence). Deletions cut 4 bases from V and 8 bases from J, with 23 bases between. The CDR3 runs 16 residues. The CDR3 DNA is TGTGCCAGCAGCCGGTTGTCTGCAGGGTCGTTAGGAGGCTACACCTTC. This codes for CASSRLSAGSLGGYTF.

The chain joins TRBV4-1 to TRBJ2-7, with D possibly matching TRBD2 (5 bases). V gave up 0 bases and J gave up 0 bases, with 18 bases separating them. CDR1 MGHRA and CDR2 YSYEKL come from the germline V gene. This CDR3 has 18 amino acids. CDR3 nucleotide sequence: TGCGCCAGCAGCCAAGACACGGGCAGAGGGTTCAGCTCCTACGAGCAGTACTTC. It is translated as CASSQDTGRGFSSYEQYF.